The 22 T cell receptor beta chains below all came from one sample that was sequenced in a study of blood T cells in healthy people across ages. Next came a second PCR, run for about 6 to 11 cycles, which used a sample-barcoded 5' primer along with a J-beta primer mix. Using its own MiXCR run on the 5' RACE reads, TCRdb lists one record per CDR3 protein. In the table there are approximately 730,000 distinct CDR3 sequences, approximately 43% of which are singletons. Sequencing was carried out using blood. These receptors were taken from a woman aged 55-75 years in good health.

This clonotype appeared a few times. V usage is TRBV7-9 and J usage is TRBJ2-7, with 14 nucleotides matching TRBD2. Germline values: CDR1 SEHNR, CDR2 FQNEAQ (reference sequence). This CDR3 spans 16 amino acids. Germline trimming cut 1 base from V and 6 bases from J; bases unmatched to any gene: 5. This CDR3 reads CASSLVGLAGVGEQYF. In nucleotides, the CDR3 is TGTGCCAGCAGCTTAGTGGGACTAGCGGGAGTAGGCGAGCAGTACTTC.

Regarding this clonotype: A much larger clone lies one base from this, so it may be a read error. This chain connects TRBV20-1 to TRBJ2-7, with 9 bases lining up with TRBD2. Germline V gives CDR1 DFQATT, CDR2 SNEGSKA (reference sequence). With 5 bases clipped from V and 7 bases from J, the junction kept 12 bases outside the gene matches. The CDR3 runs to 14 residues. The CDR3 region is CSALGAGGFNEQYF. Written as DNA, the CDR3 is TGCAGTGCTCTAGGAGCGGGAGGCTTTAATGAGCAGTACTTC.

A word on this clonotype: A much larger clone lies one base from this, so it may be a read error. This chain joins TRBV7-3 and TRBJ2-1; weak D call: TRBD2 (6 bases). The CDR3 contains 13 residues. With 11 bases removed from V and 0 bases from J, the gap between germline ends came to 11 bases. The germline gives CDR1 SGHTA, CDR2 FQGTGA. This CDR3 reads CARSAGSYNEQFF. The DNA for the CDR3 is TGTGCCCGCTCAGCGGGCTCCTACAATGAGCAGTTCTTC.

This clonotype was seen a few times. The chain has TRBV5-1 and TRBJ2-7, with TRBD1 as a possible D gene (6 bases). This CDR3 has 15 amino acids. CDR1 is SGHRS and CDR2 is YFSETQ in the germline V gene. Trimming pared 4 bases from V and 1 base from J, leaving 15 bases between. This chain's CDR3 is CASSRLPDSSYEQYF. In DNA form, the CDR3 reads TGCGCCAGCAGCCGCCTGCCGGACAGTTCCTACGAGCAGTACTTC.

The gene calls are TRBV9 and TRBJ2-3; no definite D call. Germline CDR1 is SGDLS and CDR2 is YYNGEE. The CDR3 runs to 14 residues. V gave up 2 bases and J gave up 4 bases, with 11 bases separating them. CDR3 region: CASSVSSPPDTQYF. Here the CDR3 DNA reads TGTGCCAGCAGCGTTTCGAGCCCGCCAGATACGCAGTATTTT.

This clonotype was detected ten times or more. The CDR3 loop is CASSQAPSSGRLLYEQYF. CDR3 nucleotides: TGTGCCAGCAGCCAAGCTCCCTCTAGCGGGAGACTCCTCTACGAGCAGTACTTC. The genes are TRBV4-2 and TRBJ2-7; 10 nucleotides agree with TRBD2. The CDR3 sequence is 18 residues long. Germline V gives CDR1 LGHNA, CDR2 YNFKEQ. Trimming cost V 1 base and J 3 bases; bases outside gene matches: 12.

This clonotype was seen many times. The CDR3 coding sequence is TGCAGCGTTGGTCACAAGAGGGTTCATGTGATTGTTTACGAGCAGTACTTC. Translated: CSVGHKRVHVIVYEQYF. The V gene is TRBV29-1, the J gene TRBJ2-7, with a possible D match to TRBD2 (5 bases). Germline CDR1 and CDR2: SQVTM and ANQGSEA. This CDR3 comprises 17 residues. V was cut by 4 bases and J by 4 bases, with 26 bases left in between.

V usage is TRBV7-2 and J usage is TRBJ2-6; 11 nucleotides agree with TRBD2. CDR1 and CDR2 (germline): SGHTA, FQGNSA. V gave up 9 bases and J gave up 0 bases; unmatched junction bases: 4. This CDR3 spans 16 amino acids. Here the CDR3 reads CASTSGGPSGANVLTF. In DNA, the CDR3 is TGTGCCAGTACTAGCGGGGGTCCCTCTGGGGCCAACGTCCTGACTTTC.

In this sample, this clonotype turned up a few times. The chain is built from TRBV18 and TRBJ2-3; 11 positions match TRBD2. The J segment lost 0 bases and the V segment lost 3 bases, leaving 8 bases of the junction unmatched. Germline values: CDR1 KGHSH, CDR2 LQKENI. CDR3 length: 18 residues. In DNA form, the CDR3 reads TGTGCCAGCTCACCCCGCTGGACTAGCGGGTCTAGCACAGATACGCAGTATTTT. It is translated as CASSPRWTSGSSTDTQYF.

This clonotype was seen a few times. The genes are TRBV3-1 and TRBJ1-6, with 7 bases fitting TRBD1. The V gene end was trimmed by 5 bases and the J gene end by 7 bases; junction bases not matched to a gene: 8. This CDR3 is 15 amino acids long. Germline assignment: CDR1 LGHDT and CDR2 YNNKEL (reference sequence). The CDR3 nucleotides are TGTGCCAGCAGCGACTGGGACAGCCCAAATTCACCCCTCCACTTT. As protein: CASSDWDSPNSPLHF.

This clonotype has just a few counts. The DNA of the CDR3 is TGTGCCTGGAGTATAAGGGGAGAGCAGTACTTC. Translating it yields CAWSIRGEQYF. This chain uses TRBV30 with TRBJ2-7, with D perhaps matching TRBD1 (5 bases). Germline V CDR1 and CDR2: GTSNPN, SVGIG (reference sequence). CDR3 length: 11 residues. V was pared by 2 bases and J by 7 bases, with 9 bases between.

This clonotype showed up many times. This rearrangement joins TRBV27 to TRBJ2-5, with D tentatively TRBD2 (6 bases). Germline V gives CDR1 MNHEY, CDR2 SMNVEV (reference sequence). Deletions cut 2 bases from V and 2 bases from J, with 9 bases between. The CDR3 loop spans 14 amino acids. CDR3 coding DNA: TGTGCCAGCAGTTTAATACGGGGGCAAGAGACCCAGTACTTC. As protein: CASSLIRGQETQYF.

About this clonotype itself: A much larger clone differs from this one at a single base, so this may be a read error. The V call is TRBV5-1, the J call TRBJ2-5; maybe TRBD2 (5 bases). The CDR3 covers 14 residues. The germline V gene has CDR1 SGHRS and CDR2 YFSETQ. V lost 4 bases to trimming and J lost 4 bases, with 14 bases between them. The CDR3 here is CASSTGRGSETQYF. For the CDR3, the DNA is TGCGCCAGCAGCACCGGACGGGGATCAGAGACCCAGTACTTC. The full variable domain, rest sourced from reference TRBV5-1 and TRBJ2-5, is KAGVTQTPRYLIKTRGQQVTLSCSPISGHRSVSWYQQTPGQGLQFLFEYFSETQRNKGNFPGRFSGRQFSNSRSEMNVSTLELGDSALYLCASSTGRGSETQYFGPGTRLLVL.

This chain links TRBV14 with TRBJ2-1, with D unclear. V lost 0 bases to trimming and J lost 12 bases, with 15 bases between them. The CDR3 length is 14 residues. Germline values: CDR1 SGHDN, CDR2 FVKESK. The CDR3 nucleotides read TGTGCCAGCAGCCAAGATCATAATACTGGCGTGCAGTTCTTC. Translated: CASSQDHNTGVQFF.

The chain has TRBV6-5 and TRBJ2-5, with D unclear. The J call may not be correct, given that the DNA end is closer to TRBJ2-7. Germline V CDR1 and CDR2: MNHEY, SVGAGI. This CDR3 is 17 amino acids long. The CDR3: CASSYRLPDRTPGEQYF. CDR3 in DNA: TGTGCCAGCAGTTATAGACTTCCCGACCGGACGCCCGGCGAGCAGTACTTC.

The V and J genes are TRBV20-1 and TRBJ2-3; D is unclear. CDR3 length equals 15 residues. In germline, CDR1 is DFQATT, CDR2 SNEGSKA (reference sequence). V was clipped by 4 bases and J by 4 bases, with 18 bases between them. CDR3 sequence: CSATAPPANADTQYF. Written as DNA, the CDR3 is TGCAGTGCTACCGCGCCACCCGCGAACGCAGATACGCAGTATTTT.

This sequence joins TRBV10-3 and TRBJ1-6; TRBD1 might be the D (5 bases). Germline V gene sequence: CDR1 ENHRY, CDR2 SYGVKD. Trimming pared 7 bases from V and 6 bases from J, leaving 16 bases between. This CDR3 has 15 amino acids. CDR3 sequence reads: CAIIQGPIPNSPLHF. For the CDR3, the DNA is TGTGCCATCATTCAGGGCCCTATCCCTAATTCACCCCTCCACTTT.

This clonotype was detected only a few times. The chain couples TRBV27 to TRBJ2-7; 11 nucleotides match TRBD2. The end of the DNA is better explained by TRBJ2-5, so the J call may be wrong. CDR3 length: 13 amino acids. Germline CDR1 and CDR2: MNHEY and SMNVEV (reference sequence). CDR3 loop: CASRTSGLETQYF. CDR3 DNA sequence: TGTGCCAGCCGGACTAGCGGGTTAGAGACCCAGTACTTC.

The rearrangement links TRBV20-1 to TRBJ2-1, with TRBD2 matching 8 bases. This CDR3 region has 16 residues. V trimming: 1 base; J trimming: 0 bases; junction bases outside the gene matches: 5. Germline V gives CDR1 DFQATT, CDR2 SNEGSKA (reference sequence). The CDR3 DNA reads TGCAGTGCTAGAGTAGCGGGGCACAGCTCCTACAATGAGCAGTTCTTC. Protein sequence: CSARVAGHSSYNEQFF.

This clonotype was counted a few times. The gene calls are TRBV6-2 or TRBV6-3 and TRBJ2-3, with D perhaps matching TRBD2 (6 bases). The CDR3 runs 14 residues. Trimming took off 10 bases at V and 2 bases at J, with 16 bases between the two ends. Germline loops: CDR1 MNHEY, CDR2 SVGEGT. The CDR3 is CATQPGLDTDTQYF. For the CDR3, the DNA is TGTGCCACACAGCCGGGACTCGACACAGATACGCAGTATTTT.

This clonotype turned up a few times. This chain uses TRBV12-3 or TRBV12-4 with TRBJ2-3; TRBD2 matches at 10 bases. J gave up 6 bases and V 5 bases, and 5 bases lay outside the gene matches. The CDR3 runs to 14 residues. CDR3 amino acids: CASSQRGGLDTQYF. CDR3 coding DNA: TGTGCCAGCAGTCAGCGGGGGGGCCTTGATACGCAGTATTTT.

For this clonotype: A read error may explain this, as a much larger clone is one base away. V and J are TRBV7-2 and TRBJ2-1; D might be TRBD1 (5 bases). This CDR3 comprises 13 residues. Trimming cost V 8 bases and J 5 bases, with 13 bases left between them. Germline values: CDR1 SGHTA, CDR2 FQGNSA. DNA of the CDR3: TGTGCCAGCTGCGTACAGGTAGACAATGAGCAGTTCTTC. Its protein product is CASCVQVDNEQFF.